Listed here are 9 T cell receptor beta chains from one sample, sequenced in a study of T-cell memory formation after mild COVID-19. TCRdb passed the 5' RACE reads through MiXCR, listing each CDR3 protein once. The sample yields 200,000 to 250,000 distinct CDR3 sequences, more than 9% seen once. The material sequenced was PBMCs or a T cell subset sorted from them (not recorded which). These receptors were taken from a man aged 18 to 30 who had mild COVID-19 (a few samples of this study predate the infection). Cell type and time point are not known.

This chain joins TRBV6-1 and TRBJ1-4, with D perhaps TRBD1 (5 bases). The CDR3 totals 16 residues. The V end was cut by 2 bases, the J end by 2 bases, with 12 bases between. The germline CDR1 and CDR2 sequences are MNHNS and SASEGT. Here the CDR3 DNA reads TGTGCCAGCAGTGAAAGGGGACTTCGGACTAATGAAAAACTGTTTTTT. Protein: CASSERGLRTNEKLFF.

The J gene is TRBJ2-5, the V gene TRBV4-2, with a possible D match to TRBD1 (5 bases). The V end was cut by 0 bases, the J end by 7 bases, with 12 bases between. The germline V gene encodes CDR1 LGHNA and CDR2 YNFKEQ. The CDR3 covers 14 residues. The CDR3 region is CASSQDLTQGTQYF. CDR3 coding DNA: TGTGCCAGCAGCCAAGATCTAACTCAGGGGACCCAGTACTTC.

This rearrangement joins TRBV5-1 to TRBJ1-6, with TRBD1 matching 10 bases. CDR3 length: 16 residues. Trimming took 0 bases from V and 6 from J; bases not matched to a gene: 3. Germline V gene sequence: CDR1 SGHRS, CDR2 YFSETQ. The CDR3 reads CASSLGGQGINSPLHF. The CDR3 DNA follows: TGCGCCAGCAGCTTGGGGGGACAGGGGATTAATTCACCCCTCCACTTT.

The chain couples TRBV4-2 to TRBJ1-1; 8 nucleotides match TRBD1. The CDR3 is made up of 14 amino acids. With 4 bases clipped from V and 1 base from J, the junction kept 2 bases outside the gene matches. Germline V lookup: CDR1 LGHNA, CDR2 YNFKEQ. The chain's CDR3 is CASSRGTGNTEAFF. DNA for the CDR3: TGTGCCAGCAGCCGGGGGACAGGGAACACTGAAGCTTTCTTT.

This clonotype turned up a few times. The junction shows a germline mismatch at one end, possibly a read error. The chain employs TRBV3-1 and TRBJ1-2; TRBD1 matches at 10 bases. Germline CDR1 is LGHDT and CDR2 is YNNKEL (reference sequence). The CDR3 is 15 amino acids. In nucleotides, the CDR3 is TGTGCCAGCAGTCAAGGGACAGGGGTGTCTCCTGGCTACACCTTC. This codes for CASSQGTGVSPGYTF.

J is TRBJ1-6 and V is TRBV12-3 or TRBV12-4, with D perhaps TRBD1 (5 bases). Trimming stripped 10 bases from V and 7 bases from J, with 14 bases between. This CDR3 is 13 amino acids long. The CDR3 protein is CATTRGFNSPLHF. The CDR3 DNA is TGTGCCACCACGCGGGGGTTCAATTCACCCCTCCACTTT.

This clonotype appeared many times. The DNA for the CDR3 is TGTGCCAGCAGCGTAGAGGGGGGGGCCAATACGCAGTATTTT. As protein: CASSVEGGANTQYF. This chain joins TRBV9 and TRBJ2-3, with D possibly TRBD2 on 7 matching bases. Germline V gives CDR1 SGDLS, CDR2 YYNGEE. V was cut by 0 bases and J by 7 bases, with 12 bases left in between. The CDR3 length is 14 residues. Based on the CDR3 plus reference TRBV9 and TRBJ2-3, the full variable domain is DSGVTQTPKHLITATGQRVTLRCSPRSGDLSVYWYQQSLDQGLQFLIQYYNGEERAKGNILERFSAQQFPDLHSELNLSSLELGDSALYFCASSVEGGANTQYFGPGTRLTVL.

This clonotype was observed a few times. The V and J genes are TRBV28 and TRBJ1-4; D call uncertain. CDR3 length: 11 amino acids. Looked up from germline, CDR1 is MDHEN and CDR2 is SYDVKM. V shed 8 bases and J shed 8 bases, with 9 bases lying between them. The CDR3 DNA is TGTGCCAGCCAGTCCCGGGAAAAACTGTTTTTT. Translating gives CASQSREKLFF.

The rearrangement uses TRBV12-3 or TRBV12-4 and TRBJ2-1, with D perhaps TRBD2 (6 bases). The V end was cut by 3 bases, the J end by 5 bases, with 17 bases between. This CDR3 spans 16 amino acids. This CDR3 reads CASSFLEGSENNEQFF. CDR3 in DNA: TGTGCCAGCAGTTTTTTGGAGGGCAGCGAAAACAATGAGCAGTTCTTC.